This is a list of T cell receptor beta chains from one sample in a study of control samples from healthy donors and cancer patients. Generated by immunoSEQ multiplex PCR, the TCRdb table keeps only in-frame clones and is missing some. The sample comprises about 140,000 clones, about 86% of which are singletons, and 1.5% to 2% rests with the top ten. The sequencing input was blood. These receptors all stem from a man aged 18 to 30 in good health. Both conserved end residues are part of each CDR3. Fields, in order: D gene, V gene, clone size, J gene, CDR3 protein, CDR3 DNA. D genes are given only for firm matches. The size field is filled for only some rows; it gives once, few, many or a size class.

d_call: NA; v_call: TRBV19; clone_size: NA; j_call: TRBJ1-6; cdr3_aa: CASSPDTYSPLHF; cdr3_nt: TGTGCCAGTAGTCCGGACACGTATTCACCCCTCCACTTT
d_call: TRBD1; v_call: TRBV29-1; clone_size: NA; j_call: TRBJ1-1; cdr3_aa: CSVCDRVGTEAFF; cdr3_nt: TGCAGCGTTTGCGACAGGGTAGGGACTGAAGCTTTCTTT
d_call: NA; v_call: TRBV5-6; clone_size: NA; j_call: TRBJ2-6; cdr3_aa: CASSLPGTYAGANVLTF; cdr3_nt: TGTGCCAGCAGCTTGCCAGGGACCTATGCTGGGGCCAACGTCCTGACTTTC
d_call: NA; v_call: TRBV9; clone_size: NA; j_call: TRBJ2-2; cdr3_aa: CASSPRLTPGELFF; cdr3_nt: TGTGCCAGCAGCCCGAGGCTAACCCCCGGGGAGCTGTTTTTT
d_call: NA; v_call: TRBV6-1; clone_size: NA; j_call: TRBJ1-1; cdr3_aa: CASSEDGGIGTEAFF; cdr3_nt: TGTGCCAGCAGTGAAGATGGGGGCATTGGCACTGAAGCTTTCTTT
d_call: NA; v_call: TRBV30; clone_size: NA; j_call: TRBJ2-1; cdr3_aa: CAWSVQGPGNEQFF; cdr3_nt: TGTGCCTGGAGTGTACAGGGACCTGGGAATGAGCAGTTCTTC
d_call: TRBD1; v_call: TRBV4-3; clone_size: once; j_call: TRBJ1-2; cdr3_aa: CASSQGTGNYGYTF; cdr3_nt: TGCGCCAGCAGCCAAGGGACAGGGAACTATGGCTACACCTTC
d_call: NA; v_call: TRBV5-1; clone_size: NA; j_call: TRBJ1-2; cdr3_aa: CASSQQGYGYTF; cdr3_nt: TGCGCCAGCAGCCAACAGGGTTACGGCTACACCTTC
d_call: NA; v_call: TRBV6-2/TRBV6-3; clone_size: NA; j_call: TRBJ1-2; cdr3_aa: CASSYAGRDGYTF; cdr3_nt: TGTGCCAGCAGTTACGCAGGACGGGATGGCTACACCTTC
d_call: NA; v_call: TRBV5-4; clone_size: NA; j_call: TRBJ1-1; cdr3_aa: CASSRGGTEAFF; cdr3_nt: TGTGCCAGCAGTCGAGGGGGGACTGAAGCTTTCTTT
d_call: NA; v_call: TRBV11-2; clone_size: NA; j_call: TRBJ2-3; cdr3_aa: CASSLITDTQYF; cdr3_nt: TGTGCCAGCAGCTTGATCACAGATACGCAGTATTTT
d_call: TRBD2; v_call: TRBV9; clone_size: NA; j_call: TRBJ2-3; cdr3_aa: CASSASGGDTDTQYF; cdr3_nt: TGTGCCAGCAGCGCAAGCGGGGGGGACACAGATACGCAGTATTTT
d_call: TRBD1; v_call: TRBV2; clone_size: NA; j_call: TRBJ2-5; cdr3_aa: CASSGGTGGRETQYF; cdr3_nt: TGTGCCAGCAGTGGGGGGACAGGGGGACGAGAGACCCAGTACTTC
d_call: NA; v_call: TRBV18; clone_size: NA; j_call: TRBJ1-5; cdr3_aa: CASSPPPTRADNQPQHF; cdr3_nt: TGTGCCAGCTCACCACCCCCGACACGGGCCGACAATCAGCCCCAGCATTTT
d_call: NA; v_call: TRBV11-1; clone_size: NA; j_call: TRBJ2-7; cdr3_aa: CASSPGKPYEQYF; cdr3_nt: TGTGCCAGCAGCCCCGGGAAGCCCTACGAGCAGTACTTC
d_call: TRBD1; v_call: TRBV5-1; clone_size: NA; j_call: TRBJ1-1; cdr3_aa: CASRGTGENTEAFF; cdr3_nt: TGCGCCAGCAGAGGGACAGGAGAGAACACTGAAGCTTTCTTT
d_call: TRBD1; v_call: TRBV7-7; clone_size: NA; j_call: TRBJ1-3; cdr3_aa: CASSSHIRTGEIAGNTIYF; cdr3_nt: TGTGCCAGCAGCTCCCACATCCGGACAGGGGAGATTGCCGGAAACACCATATATTTT
d_call: NA; v_call: TRBV5-5; clone_size: NA; j_call: TRBJ2-2; cdr3_aa: CASSISQGLAGELFF; cdr3_nt: TGTGCCAGCAGCATCTCCCAGGGTCTGGCCGGGGAGCTGTTTTTT
d_call: NA; v_call: TRBV7-2; clone_size: NA; j_call: TRBJ1-6; cdr3_aa: CASSLGGTNSPLHF; cdr3_nt: TGTGCCAGCAGCTTAGGAGGGACAAACTCACCCCTCCACTTT
d_call: NA; v_call: TRBV2; clone_size: NA; j_call: TRBJ2-1; cdr3_aa: CASSRNGGRNNEQFF; cdr3_nt: TGTGCCAGCTCTCGGAACGGGGGCAGGAACAATGAGCAGTTCTTC
d_call: NA; v_call: TRBV5-1; clone_size: NA; j_call: TRBJ1-2; cdr3_aa: CASRAEGYGYTF; cdr3_nt: TGCGCCAGCAGGGCGGAGGGATATGGCTACACCTTC
d_call: TRBD1; v_call: TRBV11-1; clone_size: NA; j_call: TRBJ1-1; cdr3_aa: CASSLGQEKAFF; cdr3_nt: TGTGCCAGCAGCCTCGGACAGGAAAAAGCTTTCTTT
d_call: TRBD1; v_call: TRBV28; clone_size: NA; j_call: TRBJ1-4; cdr3_aa: CASTSTGRGEKLFF; cdr3_nt: TGTGCCAGCACCTCGACAGGGAGGGGTGAAAAACTGTTTTTT
d_call: NA; v_call: TRBV4-3; clone_size: NA; j_call: TRBJ2-5; cdr3_aa: CASSQQPWQETQYF; cdr3_nt: TGCGCCAGCAGCCAACAGCCCTGGCAAGAGACCCAGTACTTC
d_call: NA; v_call: TRBV7-3; clone_size: few; j_call: TRBJ2-7; cdr3_aa: CASSSTGSGEQYF; cdr3_nt: TGTGCCAGCAGCTCCACGGGGTCTGGCGAGCAGTACTTC
d_call: TRBD2; v_call: TRBV7-3; clone_size: NA; j_call: TRBJ2-3; cdr3_aa: CASSLTGLAATDTQYF; cdr3_nt: TGTGCCAGCAGCTTAACGGGACTAGCGGCCACAGATACGCAGTATTTT
d_call: NA; v_call: TRBV28; clone_size: few; j_call: TRBJ1-3; cdr3_aa: CASRFAGAGNTIYF; cdr3_nt: TGTGCCAGCAGGTTCGCGGGTGCTGGAAACACCATATATTTT
d_call: NA; v_call: TRBV29-1; clone_size: NA; j_call: TRBJ2-7; cdr3_aa: CSAVRGPDGEQYF; cdr3_nt: TGCAGCGCCGTCAGGGGTCCTGATGGGGAGCAGTACTTC
d_call: NA; v_call: TRBV19; clone_size: NA; j_call: TRBJ2-7; cdr3_aa: CASEPGGSSYEQYF; cdr3_nt: TGTGCCAGCGAACCTGGGGGAAGCTCCTACGAGCAGTACTTC
d_call: NA; v_call: TRBV28; clone_size: NA; j_call: TRBJ1-4; cdr3_aa: CASSFLPAATNEKLFF; cdr3_nt: TGTGCCAGCAGTTTCCTTCCAGCTGCAACTAATGAAAAACTGTTTTTT
d_call: NA; v_call: TRBV27; clone_size: NA; j_call: TRBJ1-6; cdr3_aa: CASSFKVAGYNSPLHF; cdr3_nt: TGTGCCAGCAGTTTCAAAGTAGCAGGCTATAATTCACCCCTCCACTTT